The 24 T cell receptor beta chains below all came from one sample that was sequenced in a study of beta chain features in type 1 diabetes. Every isolated RNA sample was fully reverse transcribed, so sequencing captured expressed TCRB transcripts. This table comes from immunoSEQ multiplex PCR, and its TCRdb copy is limited to in-frame clones, with some not included. The sample lists fewer than 350,000 clones; about 19% were seen once. The source material was naive CD4+ T cells from blood. The receptors were sampled from a woman aged 18-29 years in good health.

This clone was recorded a few times. The chain carries TRBV29-1 and TRBJ2-1, with 8 bases aligning to TRBD1. The J segment lost 7 bases and the V segment lost 7 bases, leaving 9 bases of the junction unmatched. In germline, CDR1 is SQVTM, CDR2 ANQGSEA. The CDR3 length is 13 residues. The CDR3 DNA reads TGCAGCGCACCGGGCAGGGGGCTGAATGAGCAGTTCTTC. This translates into CSAPGRGLNEQFF.

The table lists this clone with a few counts. The chain recombines TRBV29-1 with TRBJ1-1; D gene unclear. V lost 3 bases and J 1 base, leaving 15 bases between the germline ends. CDR3 length equals 15 residues. CDR1 and CDR2 (germline): SQVTM, ANQGSEA. This CDR3 reads CSVELVKSRNTEAFF. The CDR3 bases are TGCAGCGTTGAGCTGGTCAAATCTAGGAACACTGAAGCTTTCTTT.

This chain joins TRBV7-9 and TRBJ2-3; maybe TRBD1 (6 bases). This CDR3 has 16 amino acids. V gave up 6 bases and J gave up 5 bases, with 21 bases separating them. Per germline, CDR1 SEHNR and CDR2 FQNEAQ (reference sequence). The CDR3: CASSFGSKGDRDTQYF. The CDR3 DNA follows: TGTGCCAGCAGTTTTGGTAGTAAGGGGGATCGAGATACGCAGTATTTT.

V and J are TRBV6-5 and TRBJ1-1; 9 nucleotides line up with TRBD1. CDR1 and CDR2 from the germline V gene are MNHEY and SVGAGI. Unmatched junction bases numbered 10, after V lost 6 bases and J lost 5 bases. The CDR3 contains 15 residues. This CDR3 reads CASRAPGTGRTEAFF. CDR3 DNA sequence: TGTGCCAGCAGAGCACCCGGGACAGGGAGGACTGAAGCTTTCTTT.

The gene calls are TRBV30 and TRBJ2-7; TRBD1 matches at 7 bases. CDR3 length: 13 residues. The germline V gene has CDR1 GTSNPN and CDR2 SVGIG (reference sequence). The V gene end was trimmed by 1 base and the J gene end by 5 bases; junction bases not matched to a gene: 5. The CDR3 loop is CAWSARGYNEQYF. Written as DNA, the CDR3 is TGTGCCTGGAGTGCCAGGGGGTACAACGAGCAGTACTTC.

The chain is built from TRBV30 and TRBJ2-5, with no clear D. Germline lookup yields CDR1 GTSNPN and CDR2 SVGIG (reference sequence). V dropped 0 bases and J dropped 5 bases, with 10 bases sitting between them. The CDR3 consists of 13 residues. The CDR3 DNA reads as TGTGCCTGGAGTGTAGTACTTCGGGAGACCCAGTACTTC. This gives the protein CAWSVVLRETQYF.

The rearrangement links TRBV15 to TRBJ2-5, with 7 bases identical to TRBD1. CDR3 length: 14 amino acids. Germline V gene sequence: CDR1 LNHNV, CDR2 YYDKDF (reference sequence). The junction had 6 bases not matched to a gene; V was cut back by 3 bases and J by 5 bases. The CDR3 DNA sequence: TGTGCCACCAGCAGGCAACAGGGGCGGGAGACCCAGTACTTC. This codes for CATSRQQGRETQYF.

This clone has only a few counts. The rearrangement uses TRBV9 and TRBJ2-7; 10 bases agree with TRBD1. Germline V gives CDR1 SGDLS, CDR2 YYNGEE. CDR3 length equals 15 residues. The ends lost 3 bases at V and 5 bases at J; junction bases unmatched: 8. The CDR3 DNA sequence: TGTGCCAGCAGCGGAAGTCCCGGGACAGGGGACGAGCAGTACTTC. Protein product: CASSGSPGTGDEQYF.

This clone occurred a few times. The genes are TRBV5-1 and TRBJ1-2; TRBD1 matches 10 bases. This CDR3 spans 15 amino acids. J lost 3 bases, V lost 4 bases, and 6 bases had no gene match. Germline assignment: CDR1 SGHRS and CDR2 YFSETQ. This CDR3 reads CASSDGDRGDYGYTF. CDR3 nucleotides: TGCGCCAGCAGCGACGGGGACAGGGGCGACTATGGCTACACCTTC.

This clone was seen only a few times. The V gene is TRBV19, the J gene TRBJ1-2; 7 bases are a match to TRBD1. The CDR3 has 15 amino acids. Germline V gene sequence: CDR1 LNHDA, CDR2 SQIVND (reference sequence). The J segment lost 4 bases and the V segment lost 4 bases, leaving 9 bases of the junction unmatched. The CDR3 coding sequence is TGTGCCAGTAGTAAGGGACAGTTCATGGTCTATGGCTACACCTTC. It codes for CASSKGQFMVYGYTF.

The V gene is TRBV19, the J gene TRBJ2-7; D not certain. The germline V and J ends were trimmed by 3 bases and 3 bases, with 9 bases remaining between them. Germline V gene lookup returns CDR1 LNHDA and CDR2 SQIVND (reference sequence). The CDR3 runs 13 residues. CDR3 in amino acids: CASSMVGDYEQYF. CDR3 nucleotide sequence: TGTGCCAGTAGTATGGTAGGAGACTACGAGCAGTACTTC. Based on the CDR3 plus reference TRBV19 and TRBJ2-7, the full variable domain is DGGITQSPKYLFRKEGQNVTLSCEQNLNHDAMYWYRQDPGQGLRLIYYSQIVNDFQKGDIAEGYSVSREKKESFPLTVTSAQKNPTAFYLCASSMVGDYEQYFGPGTRLTVT.

The rearrangement joins TRBV14 to TRBJ1-3; D not certain. Between the trimmed V and J ends, which lost 1 base and 4 bases, there was a span of 5 bases. Germline CDR1 is SGHDN and CDR2 is FVKESK. This CDR3 has 13 residues. The CDR3 bases are TGTGCCAGCAGCCAAGCTTTGGGAAACACCATATATTTT. This translates into CASSQALGNTIYF.

The V and J genes are TRBV5-6 and TRBJ2-7; TRBD2 might be the D (6 bases). V dropped 5 bases and J dropped 3 bases, with 21 bases sitting between them. CDR3 size: 16 residues. CDR1 and CDR2 (germline): SGHDT, YYEEEE. CDR3 protein: CASSQLAGRVSYEQYF. CDR3 coding DNA: TGTGCCAGCAGTCAACTCGCCGGGAGAGTCAGCTACGAGCAGTACTTC.

The chain recombines TRBV29-1 with TRBJ1-2, with a weak D call TRBD1 (6 bases). Trimming took off 7 bases at V and 8 bases at J, with 17 bases between the two ends. CDR1 and CDR2 from the germline V gene are SQVTM and ANQGSEA. The CDR3 length is 12 residues. The DNA of the CDR3 is TGCAGCGCCCGGACAGTGATGAGCGGCTACACCTTC. Translation gives CSARTVMSGYTF. Combining the CDR3 with reference TRBV29-1 and TRBJ1-2 gives the whole variable domain SAVISQKPSRDICQRGTSLTIQCQVDSQVTMMFWYRQQPGQSLTLIATANQGSEATYESGFVIDKFPISRPNLTFSTLTVSNMSPEDSSIYLCSARTVMSGYTFGSGTRLTVV.

There are a few counts of this clone. The chain has TRBV25-1 and TRBJ2-7; 7 bases agree with TRBD1. From germline, CDR1 is MGHDK and CDR2 SYGVNS. This CDR3 region has 14 residues. V gave up 2 bases and J gave up 4 bases; unmatched junction bases: 5. The CDR3 DNA reads TGTGCCAGCAGTGAACCGGGACAGATATACGAGCAGTACTTC. Translated: CASSEPGQIYEQYF.

In nucleotides, the CDR3 is TGTGCCAGCTCACTGCTAGCGGGAGGAGTGGGCGAGCAGTTCTTC. The encoded protein is CASSLLAGGVGEQFF. The rearrangement joins TRBV18 to TRBJ2-1, with TRBD2 matching over 11 bases. Germline V gene data show CDR1 as KGHSH and CDR2 as LQKENI. V lost 4 bases and J lost 10; bases outside the gene matches: 9. CDR3 length equals 15 residues.

The V gene is TRBV25-1, the J gene TRBJ1-2; tentative D call: TRBD1 (6 bases). Germline V gives CDR1 MGHDK, CDR2 SYGVNS. The V gene lost 2 bases and the J gene lost 4 bases, with 8 bases spanning the gap. The CDR3 has 13 residues. CDR3 loop: CASSEPRGYGYTF. CDR3 DNA: TGTGCCAGCAGTGAACCCAGGGGCTATGGCTACACCTTC.

The chain carries TRBV29-1 and TRBJ1-2, with a tentative D call TRBD1 (6 bases). This CDR3 is built from 12 residues. V gave up 8 bases and J gave up 6 bases, with 16 bases separating them. The germline CDR1 and CDR2 sequences are SQVTM and ANQGSEA. The CDR3 sequence: CSSYGQSNGYTF. The CDR3 nucleotides read TGCAGCTCCTACGGACAGTCCAATGGCTACACCTTC.

This sequence joins TRBV2 and TRBJ2-3; 7 bases are shared with TRBD1. The germline V gene has CDR1 SNHLY and CDR2 FYNNEI. V trimming: 8 bases; J trimming: 9 bases; junction bases outside the gene matches: 8. This CDR3 spans 12 amino acids. CDR3 sequence (DNA): TGTGCCAGCGCGAGGGGGCTAGACACGCAGTATTTT. Amino acid sequence: CASARGLDTQYF.

The gene calls are TRBV4-2 and TRBJ2-3; D unclear. Trimming took off 3 bases at V and 0 bases at J, with 10 bases between the two ends. Germline loops: CDR1 LGHNA, CDR2 YNFKEQ. The length of the CDR3 is 15 residues. In DNA form, the CDR3 reads TGTGCCAGCAGCCATGATCTATCTAGCACAGATACGCAGTATTTT. It codes for CASSHDLSSTDTQYF.

This chain joins TRBV7-8 and TRBJ1-1, with D perhaps matching TRBD1 (5 bases). V dropped 0 bases and J dropped 5 bases, with 13 bases sitting between them. The CDR3 spans 15 residues. CDR1 and CDR2 (germline): SGHVS, FQNEAQ. The CDR3 spells CASSLASQGITEAFF. The DNA of the CDR3 is TGTGCCAGCAGCTTAGCGTCGCAGGGCATTACTGAAGCTTTCTTT.

The chain employs TRBV18 and TRBJ2-3, with 8 bases matching TRBD2. Per the germline V gene, CDR1 is KGHSH and CDR2 is LQKENI. With 1 base clipped from V and 3 bases from J, the junction kept 3 bases outside the gene matches. The CDR3 is 15 amino acids. The DNA of the CDR3 is TGTGCCAGCTCACCACGCGGGGGGCTAACAGATACGCAGTATTTT. It encodes CASSPRGGLTDTQYF.

The V call is TRBV5-1, the J call TRBJ2-1, with TRBD1 identical over 10 bases. V gave up 1 base and J gave up 4 bases; unmatched junction bases: 5. Germline V gives CDR1 SGHRS, CDR2 YFSETQ. This CDR3 region has 16 residues. As DNA, the CDR3 is TGCGCCAGCAGCTTGTTAGGGACAGGGGCGTACAATGAGCAGTTCTTC. This codes for CASSLLGTGAYNEQFF. The variable domain in full, with the rest retrieved from reference TRBV5-1 and TRBJ2-1, is KAGVTQTPRYLIKTRGQQVTLSCSPISGHRSVSWYQQTPGQGLQFLFEYFSETQRNKGNFPGRFSGRQFSNSRSEMNVSTLELGDSALYLCASSLLGTGAYNEQFFGPGTRLTVL.

This clone was counted only a few times. The genes are TRBV9 and TRBJ2-3, with TRBD1 identical over 10 bases. The CDR3 loop spans 14 amino acids. After removal of 10 bases from V and 2 bases from J, the junction contained 7 bases not matched to a gene. The germline V gene encodes CDR1 SGDLS and CDR2 YYNGEE. The CDR3 DNA sequence: TGTGCCGGACAGGGGGGGCTGTCCACAGATACGCAGTATTTT. Translation gives CAGQGGLSTDTQYF.